These 28 T cell receptor beta chains were sequenced from one sample in a study of control samples from healthy donors and cancer patients. Data came from immunoSEQ multiplex PCR; TCRdb stores just in-frame clones and leaves some out. The sample has around 130,000 clones, more than 85% seen once; the top ten hold under 2%. The source material was PBMCs. All receptors derive from a man aged 45-65 years with head and neck cancer.

The chain couples TRBV5-1 to TRBJ2-3; TRBD2 matches 12 bases. This CDR3 is 16 amino acids long. Germline CDR1 reads SGHRS; CDR2 reads YFSETQ. J lost 6 bases, V lost 0 bases, and 5 bases had no gene match. The CDR3 coding sequence is TGCGCCAGCAGCTTGGGACTAGCGGGGGATTACGATACGCAGTATTTT. It yields the protein CASSLGLAGDYDTQYF.

The V gene is TRBV21-1, the J gene TRBJ2-7; the D call of TRBD2 is as the table states it, not checked on the DNA. TRBV21-1 is a pseudogene. CDR3 length: 13 residues. The CDR3: CASSKERTYEQYF. CDR3 nucleotide sequence: TGTGCCAGCAGCAAAGAGCGGACCTACGAGCAGTACTTC.

The chain links TRBV4-3 to TRBJ2-5; no reliable D call. The germline V gene encodes CDR1 LGHNA and CDR2 YSLEER. Trimming removed 0 bases at V and 9 bases at J, with 8 bases between. The CDR3 is 12 residues long. The CDR3 nucleotides read TGCGCCAGCAGCCAAGAGATCAAGGCCCAGTACTTC. Protein sequence: CASSQEIKAQYF.

The chain couples TRBV7-2 to TRBJ1-1, with TRBD1 identical over 7 bases. Germline-derived CDR1 and CDR2 are SGHTA and FQGNSA. This CDR3 comprises 13 residues. The trim removed 4 bases at V and 8 bases at J, leaving 7 bases unmatched. The CDR3 sequence: CASSSLGTVEAFF. The DNA of the CDR3 is TGTGCCAGCAGCTCTCTTGGGACAGTCGAAGCTTTCTTT.

The J gene is TRBJ2-1, the V gene TRBV28, with TRBD2 matching over 7 bases. The trim removed 8 bases at V and 1 base at J, leaving 14 bases unmatched. CDR1 MDHEN and CDR2 SYDVKM come from the germline V gene. This CDR3 has 17 amino acids. The DNA of the CDR3 is TGTGCCAGCGGTCAACCTCCGGGGGGTGGGTCCTACAATGAGCAGTTCTTC. This translates into CASGQPPGGGSYNEQFF.

The genes are TRBV4-1 and TRBJ1-4; D unclear. Trimming took 1 base from V and 8 from J, leaving 11 bases between them. This CDR3 spans 14 amino acids. Germline V lookup: CDR1 MGHRA, CDR2 YSYEKL. This CDR3 reads CASSQGAALEKLFF. The CDR3 region has the DNA TGCGCCAGCAGCCAAGGGGCAGCCCTCGAAAAACTGTTTTTT.

The chain carries TRBV9 and TRBJ2-5, with 9 bases lining up with TRBD1. In germline, CDR1 is SGDLS, CDR2 YYNGEE. The CDR3 is made up of 16 amino acids. V lost 4 bases and J lost 2; bases outside the gene matches: 9. CDR3 sequence (DNA): TGTGCCAGCAGCCCACCCGCGGGACAGGGTCAAGAGACCCAGTACTTC. Translation gives CASSPPAGQGQETQYF. Supplemented by reference TRBV9 and TRBJ2-5, the full variable domain reads DSGVTQTPKHLITATGQRVTLRCSPRSGDLSVYWYQQSLDQGLQFLIQYYNGEERAKGNILERFSAQQFPDLHSELNLSSLELGDSALYFCASSPPAGQGQETQYFGPGTRLLVL.

This clone was recorded once. V gene TRBV5-8 combines with J gene TRBJ1-5; D uncertain. The CDR3 spans 16 residues. Germline-derived CDR1 and CDR2 are SGHTS and YDEGEE. V was cut by 5 bases and J by 3 bases, with 18 bases left in between. CDR3 DNA sequence: TGTGCCAGCAGTTTCCCCCATTCGGGGTTCAATCAGCCCCAGCATTTT. Its protein product is CASSFPHSGFNQPQHF.

This clone appeared once. The gene calls are TRBV9 and TRBJ1-2; perhaps TRBD1 as D (5 bases). The germline gives CDR1 SGDLS, CDR2 YYNGEE. Trimming removed 4 bases from V and 6 bases from J, with 16 bases in between. The CDR3 loop spans 14 amino acids. The CDR3 nucleotides are TGTGCCAGCAGCTTCGCAACAGGTGTGAATGGCTACACCTTC. This sequence encodes CASSFATGVNGYTF. Full variable domain (rest looked up from reference TRBV9 and TRBJ1-2): DSGVTQTPKHLITATGQRVTLRCSPRSGDLSVYWYQQSLDQGLQFLIQYYNGEERAKGNILERFSAQQFPDLHSELNLSSLELGDSALYFCASSFATGVNGYTFGSGTRLTVV.

The V and J genes are TRBV29-1 and TRBJ1-2; tentatively, D is TRBD1 (5 bases). CDR1 and CDR2 from the germline V gene are SQVTM and ANQGSEA. The CDR3 is 12 residues long. Trimming left V 4 bases short and J 8 bases short, with 14 bases between. The CDR3: CSVVRGVEGYTF. The CDR3 DNA is TGCAGCGTTGTACGGGGGGTGGAAGGCTACACCTTC.

As concerns this clone: One end of the junction varies from germline; a read error may be responsible. The rearrangement uses TRBV13 and TRBJ2-3; D may match TRBD1 or TRBD2 (5 bases each). The CDR3 covers 16 residues. From germline, CDR1 is PRHDT and CDR2 FYEKMQ (reference sequence). CDR3 amino acids: CASSRHGVEATGTQYF. The DNA of the CDR3 is TGTGCCAGCAGCCGCCATGGGGTGGAGGCAACAGGTACGCAGTATTTT. Together with reference TRBV13 and TRBJ2-3, the CDR3 gives the full variable domain: AAGVIQSPRHLIKEKRETATLKCYPIPRHDTVYWYQQGPGQDPQFLISFYEKMQSDKGSIPDRFSAQQFSDYHSELNMSSLELGDSALYFCASSRHGVEATGTQYFGPGTRLTVL.

CDR3: CASSREVGQPQHF. For the CDR3, the DNA is TGTGCCAGCAGTCGAGAGGTTGGTCAGCCCCAGCATTTT. The chain couples TRBV6-4 to TRBJ1-5; D not certain. The V gene's germline CDR1 is MRHNA and CDR2 SNTAGT. V was clipped by 5 bases and J by 6 bases, with 11 bases between them. This CDR3 contains 13 residues.

A few counts support this clone. The chain employs TRBV28 and TRBJ1-5; D is undetermined. The length of the CDR3 is 12 residues. Per germline, CDR1 MDHEN and CDR2 SYDVKM. V lost 6 bases to trimming and J lost 0 bases, with 3 bases between them. CDR3 loop: CASSASNQPQHF. Written as DNA, the CDR3 is TGTGCCAGCAGCGCTAGCAATCAGCCCCAGCATTTT.

This chain connects TRBV5-1 to TRBJ2-1; D ambiguous. Germline CDR1 and CDR2: SGHRS and YFSETQ. The V gene lost 0 bases and the J gene lost 7 bases, with 5 bases spanning the gap. The CDR3 loop spans 12 amino acids. In DNA, the CDR3 is TGCGCCAGCAGCTTGGCCGATAATGAGCAGTTCTTC. Translation gives CASSLADNEQFF.

The CDR3 DNA reads as TGTGCCAGCAGTTCACCGGGAAGAGGGGGGGGCTTCGAGCAGTACTTC. This sequence encodes CASSSPGRGGGFEQYF. This chain joins TRBV6-2 or TRBV6-3 and TRBJ2-7, with a possible D match to TRBD2 (7 bases). V was cut by 4 bases and J by 6 bases, with 22 bases left in between. CDR1 is MNHEY, CDR2 SVGEGT, per germline. The CDR3 has 16 residues.

This chain links TRBV27 with TRBJ1-2; a possible D gene is TRBD1 (5 bases). The germline V and J ends were trimmed by 5 bases and 2 bases, with 21 bases remaining between them. The germline gives CDR1 MNHEY, CDR2 SMNVEV (reference sequence). This CDR3 is 17 amino acids long. CDR3 region: CASSPGDLGSWNYGYTF. The CDR3 DNA reads TGTGCCAGCAGTCCGGGGGATTTGGGGAGTTGGAACTATGGCTACACCTTC.

The CDR3 sequence is CASRQGAGTGELFF. Here the CDR3 DNA reads TGTGCCAGCAGACAGGGGGCCGGTACCGGGGAGCTGTTTTTT. J is TRBJ2-2 and V is TRBV2; 9 positions match TRBD1. The ends lost 6 bases at V and 5 bases at J; junction bases unmatched: 4. The CDR3 contains 14 residues. The germline V gene has CDR1 SNHLY and CDR2 FYNNEI.

The rearrangement links TRBV28 to TRBJ1-1; no clear D. Germline-derived CDR1 and CDR2 are MDHEN and SYDVKM. CDR3 length: 12 residues. Trimming pared 7 bases from V and 0 bases from J, leaving 6 bases between. The CDR3 DNA reads as TGTGCCAGCATTAGTGTGAACACTGAAGCTTTCTTT. Encoded protein: CASISVNTEAFF.

The J gene is TRBJ1-2, the V gene TRBV7-6; tentative D call: TRBD1 (5 bases). Trimming removed 1 base at V and 2 bases at J, with 14 bases between. The CDR3 contains 16 residues. Germline-derived CDR1 and CDR2 are SGHVS and FNYEAQ. The CDR3 loop reads CASSLGATAGNYGYTF. In DNA form, the CDR3 reads TGTGCCAGCAGCTTAGGGGCCACCGCAGGGAACTATGGCTACACCTTC.

The J gene is TRBJ2-2, the V gene TRBV28, with TRBD2 matching over 9 bases. The CDR3 is 14 residues long. The germline V gene has CDR1 MDHEN and CDR2 SYDVKM. The V and J ends lost 9 bases and 7 bases, in that order; junction bases with no gene match: 9. This CDR3 reads CASRTGTSSGELFF. In DNA, the CDR3 is TGTGCCAGTCGAACCGGGACTAGCAGCGGGGAGCTGTTTTTT.

The rearrangement joins TRBV5-1 to TRBJ1-1; D possibly corresponds to TRBD1 (5 bases). The germline V and J ends were trimmed by 7 bases and 0 bases, with 13 bases remaining between them. The CDR3 is 14 amino acids. Germline lookup yields CDR1 SGHRS and CDR2 YFSETQ. Here the CDR3 DNA reads TGCGCCAGCGCAGACCAGGGTTTGAACACTGAAGCTTTCTTT. This codes for CASADQGLNTEAFF.

This chain connects TRBV15 to TRBJ1-1; D is unclear. Per germline, CDR1 LNHNV and CDR2 YYDKDF (reference sequence). This CDR3 is 18 amino acids long. Trimming removed 0 bases at V and 1 base at J, with 18 bases between. In DNA, the CDR3 is TGTGCCACCAGCAGAGAGGTTATCTTCGACACACAGAACACTGAAGCTTTCTTT. Translation: CATSREVIFDTQNTEAFF.

The chain combines TRBV24-1 with TRBJ2-5, with D perhaps assigned TRBD1 or TRBD2 (5 bases each). There are 16 residues in the CDR3. Germline V gene sequence: CDR1 KGHDR, CDR2 SFDVKD. Trimming removed 1 base from V and 2 bases from J, with 13 bases in between. The CDR3 DNA is TGTGCCACCAGTGATTTTGAGGGACCTACTCAAGAGACCCAGTACTTC. It specifies CATSDFEGPTQETQYF.

This clone showed up just once. The chain employs TRBV2 and TRBJ1-2; possible D gene TRBD1, 5 bases. This CDR3 contains 13 residues. V gave up 5 bases and J gave up 5 bases, with 12 bases separating them. From germline, CDR1 is SNHLY and CDR2 FYNNEI. For the CDR3, the DNA is TGTGCCAGCAGTCGCGGGGGAGATTATGGCTACACCTTC. It codes for CASSRGGDYGYTF.

The chain combines TRBV4-1 with TRBJ1-2; TRBD1 matches at 9 bases. Trimming at V came to 0 bases and at J to 4 bases, leaving 9 bases not matched to a gene. The CDR3 runs to 17 residues. The germline gives CDR1 MGHRA, CDR2 YSYEKL. The CDR3 DNA is TGCGCCAGCAGCCAAGACCAAACAGGGGGCTTCTTCTATGGCTACACCTTC. Amino acid sequence: CASSQDQTGGFFYGYTF.

CDR3: CASSPSTGKDTEAFF. CDR3 in DNA: TGTGCCAGCTCACCGTCGACAGGGAAAGACACTGAAGCTTTCTTT. The chain links TRBV18 to TRBJ1-1; 7 bases map to TRBD1. From germline, CDR1 is KGHSH and CDR2 LQKENI. This CDR3 is built from 15 residues. V gave up 3 bases and J gave up 3 bases; unmatched junction bases: 7.

The chain couples TRBV9 to TRBJ2-2; 7 bases agree with TRBD1. V lost 0 bases to trimming and J lost 5 bases; unmatched junction nucleotides: 7. Germline V gene sequence: CDR1 SGDLS, CDR2 YYNGEE. This CDR3 comprises 16 residues. This CDR3 is CASSVDEGAVTGELFF. The CDR3 DNA sequence: TGTGCCAGCAGCGTAGATGAGGGGGCGGTGACCGGGGAGCTGTTTTTT. Full variable domain (outside the CDR3, taken from reference TRBV9 and TRBJ2-2): DSGVTQTPKHLITATGQRVTLRCSPRSGDLSVYWYQQSLDQGLQFLIQYYNGEERAKGNILERFSAQQFPDLHSELNLSSLELGDSALYFCASSVDEGAVTGELFFGEGSRLTVL.

The chain links TRBV19 to TRBJ1-4; D is unresolved. With 6 bases removed from V and 11 bases from J, the gap between germline ends came to 16 bases. Germline values: CDR1 LNHDA, CDR2 SQIVND (reference sequence). CDR3 length: 13 residues. The chain's CDR3 is CASSKPDGQKLFF. The CDR3 nucleotides are TGTGCCAGTAGCAAGCCCGACGGGCAGAAACTGTTTTTT. The full variable domain, in which reference TRBV19 and TRBJ1-4 provide the parts outside the CDR3, is DGGITQSPKYLFRKEGQNVTLSCEQNLNHDAMYWYRQDPGQGLRLIYYSQIVNDFQKGDIAEGYSVSREKKESFPLTVTSAQKNPTAFYLCASSKPDGQKLFFGSGTQLSVL.